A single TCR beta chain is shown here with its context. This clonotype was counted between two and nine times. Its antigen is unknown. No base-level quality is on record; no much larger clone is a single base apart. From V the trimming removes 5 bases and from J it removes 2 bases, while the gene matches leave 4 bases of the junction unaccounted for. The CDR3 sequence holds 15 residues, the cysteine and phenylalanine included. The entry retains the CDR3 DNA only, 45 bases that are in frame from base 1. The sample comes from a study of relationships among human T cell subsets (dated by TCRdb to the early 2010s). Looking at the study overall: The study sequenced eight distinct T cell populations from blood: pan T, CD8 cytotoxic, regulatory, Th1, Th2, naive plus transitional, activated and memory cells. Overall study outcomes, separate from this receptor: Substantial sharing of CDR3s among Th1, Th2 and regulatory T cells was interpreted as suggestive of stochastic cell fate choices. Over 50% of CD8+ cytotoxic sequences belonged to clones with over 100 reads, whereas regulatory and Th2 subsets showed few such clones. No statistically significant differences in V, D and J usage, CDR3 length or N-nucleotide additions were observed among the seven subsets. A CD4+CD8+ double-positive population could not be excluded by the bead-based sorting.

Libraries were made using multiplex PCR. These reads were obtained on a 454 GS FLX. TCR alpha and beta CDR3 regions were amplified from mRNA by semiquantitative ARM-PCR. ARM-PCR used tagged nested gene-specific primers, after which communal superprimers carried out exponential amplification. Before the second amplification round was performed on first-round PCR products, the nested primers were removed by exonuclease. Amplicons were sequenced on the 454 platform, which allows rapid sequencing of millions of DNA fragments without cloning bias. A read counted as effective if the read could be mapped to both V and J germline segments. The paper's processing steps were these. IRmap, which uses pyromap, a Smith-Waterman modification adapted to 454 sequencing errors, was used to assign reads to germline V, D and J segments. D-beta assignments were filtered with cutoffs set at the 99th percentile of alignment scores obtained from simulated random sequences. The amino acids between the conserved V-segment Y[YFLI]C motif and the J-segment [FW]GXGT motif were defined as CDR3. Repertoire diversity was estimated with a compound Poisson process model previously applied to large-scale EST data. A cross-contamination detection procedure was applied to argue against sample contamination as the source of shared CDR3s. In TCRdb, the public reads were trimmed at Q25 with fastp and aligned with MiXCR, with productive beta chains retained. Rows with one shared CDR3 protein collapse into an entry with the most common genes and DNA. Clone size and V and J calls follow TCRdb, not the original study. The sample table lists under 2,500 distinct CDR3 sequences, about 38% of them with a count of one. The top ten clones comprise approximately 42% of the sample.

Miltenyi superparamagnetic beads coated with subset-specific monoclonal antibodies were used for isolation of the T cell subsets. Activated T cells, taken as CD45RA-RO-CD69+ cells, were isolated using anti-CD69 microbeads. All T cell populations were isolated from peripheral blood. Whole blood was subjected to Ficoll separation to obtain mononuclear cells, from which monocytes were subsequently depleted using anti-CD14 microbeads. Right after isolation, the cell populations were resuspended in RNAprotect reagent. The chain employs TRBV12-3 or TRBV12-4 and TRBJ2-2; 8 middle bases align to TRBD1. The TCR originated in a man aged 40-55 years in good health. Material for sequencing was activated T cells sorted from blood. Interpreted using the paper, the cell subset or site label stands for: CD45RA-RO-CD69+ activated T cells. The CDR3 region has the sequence CASSPGQGNTGELFF. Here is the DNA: TGTGCCAGCAGTCCCGGACAGGGAAACACCGGGGAGCTGTTTTTT.